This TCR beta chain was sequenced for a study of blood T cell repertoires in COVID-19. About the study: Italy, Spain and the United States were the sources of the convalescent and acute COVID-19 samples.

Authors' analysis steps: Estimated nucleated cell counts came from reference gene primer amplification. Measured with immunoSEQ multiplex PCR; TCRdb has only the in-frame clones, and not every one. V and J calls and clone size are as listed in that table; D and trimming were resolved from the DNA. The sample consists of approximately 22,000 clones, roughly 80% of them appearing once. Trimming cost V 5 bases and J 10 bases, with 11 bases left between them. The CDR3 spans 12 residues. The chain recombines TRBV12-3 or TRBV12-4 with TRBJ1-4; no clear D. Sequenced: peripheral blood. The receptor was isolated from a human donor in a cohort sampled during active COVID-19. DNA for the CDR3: TGTGCCAGCAGTATAGGTCAGCGAAAACTGTTTTTT. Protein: CASSIGQRKLFF.